This T cell receptor (beta chain) was observed in a study of CD8 T cells in ankylosing spondylitis. Findings of the study overall: A motif in TCR beta, a set of several highly homologous variants, appeared characteristic of ankylosing spondylitis blood.

Germline loops: CDR1 SQVTM, CDR2 ANQGSEA. The CDR3 runs 15 residues. Trimming left V 5 bases short and J 1 base short, with 14 bases between. This clonotype was seen ten or more times. The antigen remains unidentified. In TCRdb, the 5' RACE reads were re-called with MiXCR into one record per CDR3 protein. The table lists some 250,000 distinct CDR3 sequences, around 10% of them singletons. Sequenced sample: blood, either unsorted or a sorted T cell fraction (not recorded which). This receptor was identified in a male donor with ankylosing spondylitis or in good health (not recorded which). V and J are TRBV29-1 and TRBJ2-2, with a weak D call TRBD1 (5 bases). CDR3 protein: CSVPRLDRNTGELFF. The CDR3 nucleotides read TGCAGCGTTCCAAGGTTAGACAGGAACACCGGGGAGCTGTTTTTT.